One and the same sample provided the 14 T cell receptor beta chains below, sequenced in a study of cytomegalovirus exposure and HLA in healthy donors. 13 Jbeta primers and 60 Vbeta primers were used for the PCR. Sequencing was performed with immunoSEQ multiplex PCR; in TCRdb, only in-frame clones are kept and a portion is missing. The table includes about 64,000 clones, about 61% detected once. Source material: PBMCs. Receptors were obtained from a woman aged 50 to 60 in good health and CMV-seronegative.

This sequence joins TRBV10-1 and TRBJ2-3, with TRBD2 as a possible D gene (6 bases). The CDR3 loop spans 14 amino acids. Per the germline V gene, CDR1 is WNHNN and CDR2 is SYGVQD (reference sequence). The V and J ends lost 3 bases and 0 bases respectively, with 7 bases between them. CDR3 in DNA: TGCGCCAGCAGTGAAGCGGGTAGCACAGATACGCAGTATTTT. As protein: CASSEAGSTDTQYF.

J is TRBJ2-3 and V is TRBV14; a weak D match, TRBD2 (6 bases). The CDR3 is 13 residues long. Germline values: CDR1 SGHDN, CDR2 FVKESK. V was pared by 4 bases and J by 5 bases, with 10 bases between. CDR3 bases: TGTGCCAGCAGCCCGCTAGCGTTAGATACGCAGTATTTT. It yields the protein CASSPLALDTQYF.

The rearrangement uses TRBV4-3 and TRBJ2-7; the D gene is possibly TRBD1 (6 bases). The germline V gene encodes CDR1 LGHNA and CDR2 YSLEER. The CDR3 contains 15 residues. Trimming shortened V by 5 bases and J by 4 bases, and 18 bases separated the two germline ends. CDR3 sequence reads: CASSWGITGTYEQYF. The CDR3 coding sequence is TGCGCCAGCAGCTGGGGGATAACAGGGACGTACGAGCAGTACTTC.

This clone came up once. The chain couples TRBV27 to TRBJ2-7; 8 bases line up with TRBD2. The CDR3 contains 18 residues. The trim removed 6 bases at V and 7 bases at J, leaving 23 bases unmatched. CDR1 and CDR2 from the germline V gene are MNHEY and SMNVEV (reference sequence). CDR3 residues: CASSPKAGGRTARGEQYF. Written as DNA, the CDR3 is TGTGCCAGCAGCCCGAAAGCAGGCGGGAGGACGGCTCGGGGAGAGCAGTACTTC.

The rearrangement joins TRBV14 to TRBJ1-5; tentatively, D is TRBD1 (6 bases). From germline, CDR1 is SGHDN and CDR2 FVKESK. The CDR3 runs to 14 residues. Deletions cut 4 bases from V and 6 bases from J, with 13 bases between. The CDR3 DNA is TGTGCCAGCAGCCGAGGGGGGGCCAGTCAGCCCCAGCATTTT. Encoded protein: CASSRGGASQPQHF.

In DNA, the CDR3 is TGTGCCAGCAGCTTAGGCAGAAGCTCCTACGAGCAGTACTTC. Translated, it gives CASSLGRSSYEQYF. The genes are TRBV7-9 and TRBJ2-7; D remains ambiguous. The CDR3 sequence is 14 residues long. Germline V gene lookup returns CDR1 SEHNR and CDR2 FQNEAQ (reference sequence). V was cut by 1 base and J by 0 bases, with 7 bases left in between.

The V gene is TRBV4-3, the J gene TRBJ2-7, with 8 bases matching TRBD1. The trim removed 4 bases at V and 6 bases at J, leaving 5 bases unmatched. This CDR3 has 13 amino acids. Germline CDR1 reads LGHNA; CDR2 reads YSLEER. The CDR3 sequence: CASSLTTGVEQYF. As DNA, the CDR3 is TGCGCCAGCAGCCTCACGACAGGGGTCGAGCAGTACTTC.

The chain recombines TRBV7-8 with TRBJ2-7; D is unclear. The CDR3 runs 14 residues. Trimming removed 0 bases from V and 4 bases from J, with 10 bases in between. Germline V CDR1 and CDR2: SGHVS, FQNEAQ. The CDR3 protein is CASSLAEGEYEQYF. CDR3 bases: TGTGCCAGCAGCTTAGCCGAAGGAGAATACGAGCAGTACTTC.

J is TRBJ2-7 and V is TRBV5-1; 9 bases are a match to TRBD2. Germline values: CDR1 SGHRS, CDR2 YFSETQ. There are 20 residues in the CDR3. V was pared by 0 bases and J by 3 bases, with 19 bases of the junction left unmatched. CDR3 loop: CASSLATLPVSSGNRYEQYF. The CDR3 DNA is TGCGCCAGCAGCTTGGCCACCTTACCGGTTTCTAGCGGGAACCGCTACGAGCAGTACTTC.

Details on this clone: At one of its ends the junction is not consistent with the germline gene, which may arise from a read error. The J gene is TRBJ1-4, the V gene TRBV7-2, with D unclear. The CDR3 runs 15 residues. CDR1 is SGHTA and CDR2 is FQGNSA in the germline V gene. CDR3 sequence: CASSLSDKTYEKLLF. Written as DNA, the CDR3 is TGTGCCAGCAGCTTATCAGACAAAACCTATGAAAAACTGCTTTTT.

V and J are TRBV7-3 and TRBJ2-1, with 9 bases that match TRBD2. Germline CDR1 and CDR2: SGHTA and FQGTGA. This CDR3 comprises 15 residues. Germline trimming cut 6 bases from V and 7 bases from J; bases unmatched to any gene: 10. The CDR3 DNA reads TGTGCCAGCAGTCGACTAGCGGCCCCTGGGAATGAGCAGTTCTTC. It translates to CASSRLAAPGNEQFF.

On this clone: Distinct nucleotide sequences in the sample also encode this CDR3. This sequence joins TRBV6-5 and TRBJ1-1; unclear D gene. Germline V lookup: CDR1 MNHEY, CDR2 SVGAGI. V was cut by 0 bases and J by 0 bases, with 8 bases left in between. The CDR3 extends over 15 amino acids. CDR3 amino acids: CASSYSTRMNTEAFF. CDR3 in DNA: TGTGCCAGCAGTTACTCGACCAGGATGAACACTGAAGCTTTCTTT.

J is TRBJ2-3 and V is TRBV4-3; 7 nucleotides line up with TRBD1. Germline CDR1 is LGHNA and CDR2 is YSLEER. The CDR3 length is 15 residues. V shed 4 bases and J 0 bases; nucleotides not matched to a gene: 4. Written as DNA, the CDR3 is TGCGCCAGCAGCCCGCGACAGGGAAGCACAGATACGCAGTATTTT. This sequence encodes CASSPRQGSTDTQYF.

Comments on this clone: Germline is not matched at one junction end, which may reflect a read error. The V gene is TRBV7-7, the J gene TRBJ2-5; D perhaps matches TRBD2 (6 bases). Germline V gene sequence: CDR1 SSHAT, CDR2 FNYEAQ (reference sequence). This CDR3 has 14 amino acids. CDR3 DNA: TGTGCTAGCAGCTTAGGTTCGGGGGTGGAGACCCAGTACTTC. This translates into CASSLGSGVETQYF.